Below are 19 T cell receptor beta chains sequenced from a single sample in a study of T-cell reconstitution after alpha-beta-depleted transplantation in children. Unique molecular identifiers were incorporated into the prepared TCRbeta library. Via MiXCR, TCRdb re-called the PCR reads, giving one row per CDR3 protein. The sample includes over 200,000 distinct CDR3 sequences, under 13% seen only once; the top ten take over 25%. The input for sequencing was PBMCs, taken before TCRalphabeta/CD19-depleted stem cell transplant. These receptor sequences come from a child less than two years old with acute myeloid leukemia, due to receive a stem cell transplant.

This clonotype occurred many times. CDR3 amino acids: CAGTSGGTRGELFF. In nucleotides, the CDR3 is TGTGCCGGAACTAGCGGGGGAACCCGCGGGGAGCTGTTTTTT. The chain combines TRBV6-2 or TRBV6-3 with TRBJ2-2; 11 nucleotides line up with TRBD2. Per germline, CDR1 MNHEY and CDR2 SVGEGT. Germline trimming cut 11 bases from V and 7 bases from J; bases unmatched to any gene: 9. This CDR3 is built from 14 residues.

This clonotype was detected ten times or more. The chain has TRBV6-5 and TRBJ2-5, with 9 bases identical to TRBD1. V trimming: 2 bases; J trimming: 4 bases; junction bases outside the gene matches: 11. Looked up from germline, CDR1 is MNHEY and CDR2 is SVGAGI. The CDR3 loop spans 17 amino acids. In DNA form, the CDR3 reads TGTGCCAGCAGTTACCCGGCCCTGACAGGGGGGGCAGAGACCCAGTACTTC. Protein sequence: CASSYPALTGGAETQYF.

This clonotype was recorded at least ten times. This chain connects TRBV7-9 to TRBJ2-7, with a weak D call TRBD1 (6 bases). This CDR3 contains 13 residues. Trimming took 4 bases from V and 4 from J, leaving 11 bases between them. The germline CDR1 and CDR2 sequences are SEHNR and FQNEAQ (reference sequence). CDR3 sequence reads: CASSSLDRYEQYF. The DNA for the CDR3 is TGTGCCAGCAGCTCACTCGACAGGTACGAGCAGTACTTC.

About this clonotype itself: No conserved phenylalanine or tryptophan is present at the end of the CDR3, so a read error is the likely explanation. The CDR3: CASSLGDYEQYS. DNA for the CDR3: TGTGCCAGCAGTTTAGGGGACTACGAGCAGTACTCC. J is TRBJ2-7 and V is TRBV28; D not certain. The CDR3 has 12 amino acids. Per germline, CDR1 MDHEN and CDR2 SYDVKM. V shed 2 bases and J shed 3 bases, with 5 bases lying between them.

A few counts support this clonotype. The chain has TRBV5-1 and TRBJ2-7, with D perhaps matching TRBD1 (6 bases). This CDR3 contains 15 residues. With 7 bases removed from V and 0 bases from J, the gap between germline ends came to 17 bases. Germline lookup yields CDR1 SGHRS and CDR2 YFSETQ. The CDR3 spells CASRQVPLGSYEQYF. For the CDR3, the DNA is TGCGCCAGCCGACAGGTTCCACTAGGCTCCTACGAGCAGTACTTC.

This clonotype was recorded at least ten times. The chain couples TRBV12-3 or TRBV12-4 to TRBJ1-5; 9 nucleotides line up with TRBD1. This CDR3 region has 15 residues. J was trimmed by 7 bases and V by 6 bases; bases with no gene match: 10. This CDR3 reads CASSRTGTGKQPQHF. CDR3 DNA sequence: TGTGCCAGCAGCAGAACCGGGACAGGGAAACAGCCCCAGCATTTT.

This clonotype has only a few counts. A single base separates this from a much larger clone, so it may be a read error. The rearrangement joins TRBV18 to TRBJ1-1; 9 nucleotides match TRBD1. In germline, CDR1 is KGHSH, CDR2 LQKENI. This CDR3 spans 14 amino acids. The CDR3, as DNA: TGTGTCAGCTCACAAGTGACAGGGGGAACTGAAGCTTTCTTT. It encodes CVSSQVTGGTEAFF.

This clonotype was recorded at least ten times. V gene TRBV7-3 combines with J gene TRBJ2-7; D not resolved. Trimming stripped 5 bases from V and 4 bases from J, with 15 bases between. The CDR3 extends over 14 amino acids. From germline, CDR1 is SGHTA and CDR2 FQGTGA. In DNA form, the CDR3 reads TGTGCCAGCAGCCTAGGCCCGACGGCGTACGAGCAGTACTTC. Translated: CASSLGPTAYEQYF.

This clonotype was recorded at least ten times. In DNA form, the CDR3 reads TGCAGTGCTAGGCCCTTGCCTAGCGTTTACAATGAGCAGTTCTTC. Translation gives CSARPLPSVYNEQFF. V gene TRBV20-1 combines with J gene TRBJ2-1; possibly TRBD2 for D (6 bases). V was shortened by 3 bases and J by 4 bases, with 16 bases between the two germline ends. The CDR3 is 15 residues long. Germline lookup yields CDR1 DFQATT and CDR2 SNEGSKA (reference sequence).

This clonotype was seen ten or more times. The chain couples TRBV5-8 to TRBJ2-4; a possible D gene is TRBD2 (6 bases). Deletions cut 2 bases from V and 3 bases from J, with 12 bases between. Per germline, CDR1 SGHTS and CDR2 YDEGEE. CDR3 length: 15 amino acids. The CDR3 region is CASSFRESVKNIQYF. In DNA form, the CDR3 reads TGTGCCAGCAGCTTCCGGGAGTCAGTCAAAAACATTCAGTACTTC.

Ten or more counts support this clonotype. The rearrangement joins TRBV3-1 to TRBJ1-6; TRBD1 aligns across 8 bases. The CDR3 runs to 14 residues. Germline-derived CDR1 and CDR2 are LGHDT and YNNKEL (reference sequence). The trim removed 3 bases at V and 9 bases at J, leaving 4 bases unmatched. The CDR3 DNA sequence: TGTGCCAGCAGCCAGGGGACAGGTGGTTCACCCCTCCACTTT. It specifies CASSQGTGGSPLHF.

This clonotype appeared many times. The V gene is TRBV7-3, the J gene TRBJ2-1; 7 bases fit TRBD1. The length of the CDR3 is 13 residues. CDR1 is SGHTA and CDR2 is FQGTGA in the germline V gene. Losses at the gene ends were 4 bases for V and 9 bases for J; bases not matched to a gene: 6. This chain's CDR3 is CASSSRSGGEQFF. In DNA, the CDR3 is TGTGCCAGCAGCTCTAGATCAGGGGGTGAGCAGTTCTTC.

This clonotype was observed at least ten times. The chain links TRBV5-1 to TRBJ2-3; D possibly corresponds to TRBD2 (5 bases). V lost 0 bases to trimming and J lost 3 bases, with 8 bases between them. Per the germline V gene, CDR1 is SGHRS and CDR2 is YFSETQ. This CDR3 comprises 14 residues. As DNA, the CDR3 is TGCGCCAGCAGCTTGGATAGCGAGACAGATACGCAGTATTTT. It encodes CASSLDSETDTQYF.

The V gene is TRBV5-1, the J gene TRBJ2-7, with TRBD1 identical over 7 bases. Germline V gives CDR1 SGHRS, CDR2 YFSETQ. The CDR3 spans 14 residues. The V gene end was trimmed by 4 bases and the J gene end by 5 bases; junction bases not matched to a gene: 9. The CDR3 spells CASSQSGQVHEQYF. The CDR3, as DNA: TGCGCCAGCAGCCAATCCGGACAGGTCCACGAGCAGTACTTC.

The table lists this clonotype with many counts. The chain couples TRBV28 to TRBJ2-3; 11 bases map to TRBD2. Germline V gene lookup returns CDR1 MDHEN and CDR2 SYDVKM. With 2 bases clipped from V and 8 bases from J, the junction kept 12 bases outside the gene matches. This CDR3 region has 17 residues. The CDR3, as DNA: TGTGCCAGCAGTTTAGGGATCTTAGCGGGAGGGACTGGTACGCAGTATTTT. It codes for CASSLGILAGGTGTQYF.

This chain uses TRBV7-9 with TRBJ1-1; no definite D call. Between the trimmed V and J ends, which lost 3 bases and 1 base, there was a span of 12 bases. The germline V gene has CDR1 SEHNR and CDR2 FQNEAQ (reference sequence). The CDR3 runs to 15 residues. CDR3 loop: CASSFILTENTEAFF. DNA for the CDR3: TGTGCCAGCAGCTTCATTCTAACGGAGAACACTGAAGCTTTCTTT.

This clonotype was seen ten or more times. This chain joins TRBV20-1 and TRBJ1-1; possible D gene TRBD1, 5 bases. Deletions cut 6 bases from V and 5 bases from J, with 19 bases between. CDR1 is DFQATT, CDR2 SNEGSKA, per germline (reference sequence). The CDR3 runs to 14 residues. The CDR3 coding sequence is TGCAGTGCCCCTTGGTCCGGAGGGGCAACTGAAGCTTTCTTT. Its protein is CSAPWSGGATEAFF.

This clonotype appeared many times. The chain is built from TRBV10-2 and TRBJ2-7; D call uncertain. The CDR3 runs to 13 residues. In germline, CDR1 is WSHSY, CDR2 SAAADI. The V gene lost 7 bases and the J gene lost 2 bases, with 12 bases spanning the gap. CDR3 amino acids: CASKGYTTYEQYF. The CDR3 DNA reads as TGCGCCAGCAAAGGTTACACGACCTACGAGCAGTACTTC.

The genes are TRBV10-3 and TRBJ2-2; 9 nucleotides align to TRBD2. J gave up 1 base and V 3 bases, and 3 bases lay outside the gene matches. The CDR3 has 16 residues. Germline V lookup: CDR1 ENHRY, CDR2 SYGVKD. CDR3 sequence reads: CAISDPAGGNTGELFF. The DNA of the CDR3 is TGTGCCATCAGTGACCCAGCGGGAGGGAACACCGGGGAGCTGTTTTTT.